This is a list of T cell receptor beta chains from one sample in a study of CD8+CD57+ T cells in acquired aplastic anemia. From the reads, TCRdb called clonotypes with MiXCR, one entry per CDR3 protein. In the table there are a few hundred thousand distinct CDR3 sequences, roughly half of which are singletons. The specimen sequenced was sorted CD4+, CD8+, or CD8+CD57+ T cells (not recorded which) from PBMCs. Every receptor here comes from a human donor with severe aplastic anemia or a healthy control (not recorded which). Each CDR3 is given without its conserved first and last residue. The D gene is left open where the match is weak.

12 . TRBV20-1 SALISVSTDTQY
14 . TRBV15 ATSRDPGVYGYTIY
10 . TRBV5-1 ASSLVGGEQY
10 . TRBV7-2 ASKLGGDEQY
13 . TRBV5-1 ASSSAGDSNYEQY
11 . TRBV12-3/TRBV12-4 ASSDGSTDTQY
15 . TRBV7-2 ASSYLEGGGTYNEQF
14 TRBD1 TRBV29-1 SVRLGDRPMNTEAF
13 . TRBV7-8 ASSLGYGGSYEQY
11 TRBD1 TRBV7-2 DSSRDRDHEKY
14 . TRBV7-9 ASSSGIRGENTEAF
13 TRBD1 TRBV20-1 SARPGQGASYEQY
13 . TRBV19 ASSIVGATNEKLF
12 TRBD1 TRBV6-1 ASSGGTGRYGYT
11 . TRBV2 ASSYGGATEAF
10 . TRBV20-1 SARDLTTTQY
13 TRBD2 TRBV4-3 ASSQQAGGTYEQY
14 . TRBV7-2 ASSRAGASSGNTIY
15 . TRBV6-1 ASSAGASGRADYGYT
14 . TRBV5-1 ASSLRSQGLAYEQY
13 . TRBV20-1 SARSEGGRVDTQY
11 . TRBV20-1 SASKDGNTEAF
14 TRBD2 TRBV7-9 ASSLGTSGSRYEQY
14 TRBD2 TRBV20-1 SARGLAGGGWETQY
10 . TRBV2 ALGQGLYEQY
12 . TRBV7-2 ASREGDGGSPLH
11 . TRBV9 ASSEPYRGEAF
13 TRBD2 TRBV20-1 SARGRLLATYEQY
13 . TRBV2 ASTDLAENTGELF
14 . TRBV20-1 SARDRGRGLGETQY
10 . TRBV13 ASSEGRDGYT
14 TRBD2 TRBV28 ASTIGGEGYYNEQF
14 TRBD2 TRBV9 ASSPWTSGGADEQF
11 . TRBV7-2 ASSLTSYNEQF
13 . TRBV20-1 SATDRRISNQPQH
11 . TRBV20-1 SARTQEGTEAF
14 TRBD1 TRBV7-7 ASSLGPGQGSYEQY
13 TRBD2 TRBV7-3 ASSLLAGEGETQY
9 . TRBV19 ASSRNQPQH
12 . TRBV6-1 ASRTQADSQPQH
12 . TRBV7-9 ASSRDGPADTQY
17 TRBD2 TRBV7-6 ASSFHPLGLAGEGETQY
13 . TRBV9 ASSAGALGTGELF
12 . TRBV30 AWSVAVMNTEAF
13 . TRBV5-8 ASSRQDSSNSPPH
12 . TRBV7-6 ASSPPGLQETQY
11 TRBD1 TRBV29-1 SVVGQVNYGYT
13 . TRBV15 ATSAPPMGNNEQF
12 . TRBV11-2 ASSLDQLIEEQF
13 . TRBV29-1 SLAGTMKSYDEQF
14 . TRBV7-6 ASSLVSSVSTDTQY
13 . TRBV14 ASSQGQADTYEQY
14 TRBD2 TRBV5-6 ASSLKTSGVPLTQY
11 . TRBV9 ASSARRTGELF
14 . TRBV7-2 ASSLSGAYQRVEQY